This T cell receptor (beta chain) was profiled in a study of T cells expressing NK-cell markers. At the level of the study: Each TCR beta repertoire originated in sorted T cells that were CD3+CD56+NKG2C+, CD3+CD56+NKG2C- or CD3+CD56-NKG2C+.

CDR1 SGHTA and CDR2 FQGTGA come from the germline V gene. The CDR3 contains 13 residues. Using the 5' RACE reads, TCRdb records one entry per CDR3 protein without DNA. Its listing shows some 390,000 distinct CDR3 sequences. Study observations and caveats: One observes that, in four donors, these clonotypes were also the leading ones within the CD3+CD56-NKG2C+ fraction. Each of 6 or 7 donors carried dominant NKG2C+ clonotypes accounting for roughly 1.0-7.5% of CD8+ T cells. It remained uncertain whether the expanded NKG2C+ T cell clones were specific for HCMV antigens.

About this clonotype: The antigen remains undetermined.

The clonotype originates from a woman in her forties or fifties in good health. This chain connects TRBV7-3 to TRBJ2-7. The sequenced sample was blood T cells: a sorted CD56 or NKG2C T cell subset, CD4+ or CD8+ T cells, or bulk PBMC T cells (not recorded which). CDR3 sequence reads: CASSPTEVDEQYF.